This TCR beta chain came from a study of CD8 T cells in ankylosing spondylitis. Regarding the study as a whole: Seemingly characteristic of ankylosing spondylitis blood was a TCR beta motif consisting of fewer than 10 highly homologous variants. Reactive arthritis synovial fluid and blood were previously reported to contain some motif variants. Reportedly, disease-linked clones are significantly enriched in ankylosing spondylitis patients' matched synovial fluid.

This clonotype was recorded a few times. Its antigen is not known. The CDR3 totals 11 residues. From germline, CDR1 is LGHDT and CDR2 YNNKEL (reference sequence). V lost 1 base and J lost 10, with 5 bases in between. TCR beta libraries were made by quantitative 5'-RACE with molecular barcodes. TCRdb ran MiXCR on the 5' RACE reads and lists one entry per CDR3 protein. The sample has roughly 150,000 distinct CDR3 sequences; roughly 31% are singletons. Material: synovial fluid, either unsorted or a sorted T cell fraction (not recorded which). V is TRBV3-1 and J is TRBJ2-1; D ambiguous. This TCR was recovered from a male donor with ankylosing spondylitis. CDR3 sequence reads: CASSQAVEQFF. The CDR3 DNA reads as TGTGCCAGCAGCCAAGCGGTGGAGCAGTTCTTC.